A single sample is the source of the 14 T cell receptor beta chains below, sequenced in a study of blood T cells in healthy people across ages. Through a sample-barcoded 5' primer and a J-beta primer mix, a second PCR was run for about 6 to 12 cycles. TCRdb itself ran the 5' RACE reads through MiXCR, one entry per CDR3 protein. The sample includes roughly 900,000 distinct CDR3 sequences, 29% seen only once; the top ten take roughly a sixth. The sample was blood. Receptors were obtained from a woman of 80 years or more in good health.

This clonotype was recorded at least ten times. The genes are TRBV7-2 and TRBJ1-2; D remains unclear. CDR1 and CDR2 (germline): SGHTA, FQGNSA. This CDR3 has 15 amino acids. The V end was cut by 1 base, the J end by 3 bases, with 12 bases between. The CDR3 region has the DNA TGTGCCAGCAGCTTAGGGAAGCAGGCCCACTATGGCTACACCTTC. Translation gives CASSLGKQAHYGYTF.

This clonotype has more than one count but fewer than ten. This chain links TRBV7-2 with TRBJ1-1; D unclear. The CDR3 has 16 residues. V lost 1 base and J lost 0, with 12 bases in between. CDR1 and CDR2 from the germline V gene are SGHTA and FQGNSA. The CDR3 is CASSLVPGTMNTEAFF. CDR3 DNA: TGTGCCAGCAGCTTAGTGCCAGGTACTATGAACACTGAAGCTTTCTTT. Supplemented by reference TRBV7-2 and TRBJ1-1, the full variable domain reads GAGVSQSPSNKVTEKGKDVELRCDPISGHTALYWYRQSLGQGLEFLIYFQGNSAPDKSGLPSDRFSAERTGGSVSTLTIQRTQQEDSAVYLCASSLVPGTMNTEAFFGQGTRLTVV.

Note on this clonotype: A much bigger clone sits one base away, suggesting this may be a read error. The chain recombines TRBV27 with TRBJ1-2; 10 bases are a match to TRBD1. Germline V lookup: CDR1 MNHEY, CDR2 SMNVEV (reference sequence). CDR3 length equals 15 residues. CDR3 sequence (DNA): TGTGCCGGCAGTTTCCACGACAGGGGGCAAGAAGGCTACACCTTC. The encoded protein is CAGSFHDRGQEGYTF.

This clonotype was observed at least ten times. V is TRBV7-2 and J is TRBJ2-5; TRBD1 aligns across 9 bases. J lost 7 bases, V lost 5 bases, and 8 bases had no gene match. The germline gives CDR1 SGHTA, CDR2 FQGNSA. The CDR3 consists of 14 residues. Written as DNA, the CDR3 is TGTGCCAGCAGCCCAGACAGGGGGAAAGGGACCCAGTACTTC. This encodes CASSPDRGKGTQYF.

This clonotype was detected many times. V is TRBV10-1 and J is TRBJ2-3, with D unresolved. The CDR3 has 16 residues. Germline CDR1 reads WNHNN; CDR2 reads SYGVQD (reference sequence). Deletions cut 0 bases from V and 6 bases from J, with 16 bases between. The CDR3 loop reads CASSESANIPRDTQYF. As DNA, the CDR3 is TGCGCCAGCAGTGAGTCGGCTAATATCCCACGCGATACGCAGTATTTT.

In its sample, this clonotype was seen many times. The V and J genes are TRBV7-9 and TRBJ2-3; D gene ambiguous. The CDR3 totals 15 residues. Per the germline V gene, CDR1 is SEHNR and CDR2 is FQNEAQ (reference sequence). V lost 1 base and J lost 2, with 10 bases in between. The CDR3 coding sequence is TGTGCCAGCAGCTTAGACGGGCTTACCACAGATACGCAGTATTTT. This codes for CASSLDGLTTDTQYF.

A few counts support this clonotype. V gene TRBV25-1 combines with J gene TRBJ2-1, with D tentatively TRBD1 (6 bases). The DNA end favors TRBJ2-7, so the J call may be wrong. CDR3 length equals 15 residues. Looked up from germline, CDR1 is MGHDK and CDR2 is SYGVNS. The CDR3 sequence is CASSSRTASYNEQYF. DNA of the CDR3: TGTGCCAGCAGTTCGAGGACAGCTTCCTACAATGAGCAGTACTTC.

At least ten counts were recorded for this clonotype. The gene calls are TRBV6-2 or TRBV6-3 and TRBJ1-2; no clear D. This CDR3 has 12 residues. Germline V gene lookup returns CDR1 MNHEY and CDR2 SVGEGT. Trimming shortened V by 6 bases and J by 2 bases, and 7 bases separated the two germline ends. The CDR3, as DNA: TGTGCCAGCAGGCCTCGAAACTATGGCTACACCTTC. Amino acid sequence: CASRPRNYGYTF.

This clonotype was recorded at least ten times. The V gene is TRBV4-3, the J gene TRBJ2-1, with D possibly matching TRBD2 (6 bases). Trimming left V 4 bases short and J 5 bases short, with 18 bases between. CDR1 LGHNA and CDR2 YSLEER come from the germline V gene. This CDR3 spans 16 amino acids. The CDR3 DNA reads TGCGCCAGCAGCCCTTTCAAGACTAGTCCCCACAATGAGCAGTTCTTC. As protein: CASSPFKTSPHNEQFF.

On this clonotype: This may be a read error: a much more frequent sequence differs by one nucleotide. The chain has TRBV5-6 and TRBJ1-2, with 7 bases that match TRBD1. CDR1 SGHDT and CDR2 YYEEEE come from the germline V gene. The CDR3 has 15 amino acids. CDR3 amino acids: CASSPGGRRNYGCTF. CDR3 coding DNA: TGTGCCAGCAGCCCAGGGGGTAGAAGGAACTATGGCTGCACCTTC. Looking up the rest from reference TRBV5-6 and TRBJ1-2 gives the full variable domain: DAGVTQSPTHLIKTRGQQVTLRCSPKSGHDTVSWYQQALGQGPQFIFQYYEEEERQRGNFPDRFSGHQFPNYSSELNVNALLLGDSALYLCASSPGGRRNYGCTFGSGTRLTVV.

This clonotype has a count of ten or more. V is TRBV2 and J is TRBJ2-5; D may be TRBD1 or TRBD2 (6 bases each). Per the germline V gene, CDR1 is SNHLY and CDR2 is FYNNEI. Trimming cost V 8 bases and J 4 bases, with 14 bases left between them. The CDR3 is made up of 13 amino acids. CDR3 sequence reads: CASCRGPRETQYF. For the CDR3, the DNA is TGTGCCAGCTGCCGGGGGCCTCGAGAGACCCAGTACTTC.

This clonotype was counted at least ten times. The chain recombines TRBV7-9 with TRBJ2-5; D assignment may be TRBD1 or TRBD2 (5 bases each). CDR1 and CDR2 (germline): SEHNR, FQNEAQ (reference sequence). Trimming cost V 3 bases and J 1 base, with 12 bases left between them. The CDR3 runs to 15 residues. CDR3 protein: CASSLGTTLQETQYF. The CDR3 DNA follows: TGTGCCAGCAGCTTGGGGACGACACTCCAAGAGACCCAGTACTTC.

This clonotype occurred many times. This sequence joins TRBV20-1 and TRBJ2-1; 8 bases align to TRBD2. The CDR3 spans 16 residues. Germline-derived CDR1 and CDR2 are DFQATT and SNEGSKA (reference sequence). The junction had 15 bases not matched to a gene; V was cut back by 5 bases and J by 6 bases. The CDR3 DNA is TGCAGTGCTCCCACACTTAGCGGGGAGGACCTCAATGAGCAGTTCTTC. It is translated as CSAPTLSGEDLNEQFF.

The sample holds many counts of this clonotype. V is TRBV14 and J is TRBJ2-5; 13 bases agree with TRBD2. V lost 0 bases, J lost 1 base, and 5 bases stayed unmatched. Germline CDR1 reads SGHDN; CDR2 reads FVKESK. CDR3 length: 18 residues. CDR3 sequence: CASSQEGGLAGSQETQYF. In DNA, the CDR3 is TGTGCCAGCAGCCAAGAAGGGGGACTAGCGGGGAGCCAAGAGACCCAGTACTTC. The entire variable domain, with the rest obtained from reference TRBV14 and TRBJ2-5, is as follows: EAGVTQFPSHSVIEKGQTVTLRCDPISGHDNLYWYRRVMGKEIKFLLHFVKESKQDESGMPNNRFLAERTGGTYSTLKVQPAELEDSGVYFCASSQEGGLAGSQETQYFGPGTRLLVL.